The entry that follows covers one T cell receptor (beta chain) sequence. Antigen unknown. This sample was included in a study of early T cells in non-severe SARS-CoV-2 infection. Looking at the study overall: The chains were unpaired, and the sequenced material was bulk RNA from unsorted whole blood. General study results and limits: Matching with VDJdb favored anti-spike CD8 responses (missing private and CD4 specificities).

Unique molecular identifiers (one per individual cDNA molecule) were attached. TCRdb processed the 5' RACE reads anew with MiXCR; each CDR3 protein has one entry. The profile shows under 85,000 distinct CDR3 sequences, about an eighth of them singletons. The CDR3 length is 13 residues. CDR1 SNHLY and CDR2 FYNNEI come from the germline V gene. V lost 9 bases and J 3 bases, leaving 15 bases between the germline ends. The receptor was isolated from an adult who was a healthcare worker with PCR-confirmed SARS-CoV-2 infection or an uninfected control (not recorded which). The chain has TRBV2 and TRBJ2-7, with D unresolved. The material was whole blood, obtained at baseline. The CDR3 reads CARKSPGDYEQYF. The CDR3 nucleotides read TGTGCCAGAAAAAGTCCTGGCGACTACGAGCAGTACTTC.